Listed below are T cell receptor beta chains from one sample, sequenced in a study of PD-L1 blockade in urothelial cancer. Using immunoSEQ multiplex PCR, the repertoire was profiled, and TCRdb retains in-frame clones only, with some absent. The sample carries roughly 63,000 clones, roughly 79% recorded once. The source was PBMCs, collected around atezolizumab (anti-PD-L1) treatment. These receptors came from a man in his 70s with urothelial cancer. CDR3s include the opening cysteine and the closing phenylalanine or tryptophan. The D gene is left open where the match is weak. Some rows have no size entry. The others give once, few or many, or a class for an expanded clone.

TRBV15	-	-	TRBJ2-2	CATSRPPGNTGELFF	TGTGCCACCAGCAGACCCCCGGGGAACACCGGGGAGCTGTTTTTT
TRBV6-6	-	-	TRBJ2-1	CASSPGRNEQFF	TGTGCCAGCAGCCCCGGTCGCAATGAGCAGTTCTTC
TRBV6-6	few	-	TRBJ1-2	CASSYSARPNYGYTF	TGTGCCAGCAGTTACTCTGCTAGGCCTAACTATGGCTACACCTTC
TRBV18	-	-	TRBJ1-3	CASSPTEGNTIYF	TGTGCCAGCTCCCCGACTGAAGGAAACACCATATATTTT
TRBV7-3	-	TRBD1	TRBJ1-2	CASSLNRGENGYTF	TGTGCCAGCAGCTTAAACAGGGGTGAAAATGGCTACACCTTC
TRBV7-2	few	-	TRBJ2-1	CASSGLRRNEQFF	TGTGCCAGCAGTGGTCTCCGGAGGAATGAGCAGTTCTTC
TRBV7-8	-	-	TRBJ2-3	CASSQQEEDTQYF	TGTGCCAGCAGCCAACAAGAGGAGGATACGCAGTATTTT
TRBV9	few	-	TRBJ2-2	CASSVMSTGELFF	TGTGCCAGCAGCGTAATGAGCACCGGGGAGCTGTTTTTT
TRBV2	many	TRBD2	TRBJ2-1	CATRERGLAHNEQFF	TGTGCCACCAGGGAAAGGGGACTAGCCCACAATGAGCAGTTCTTC
TRBV20-1	-	-	TRBJ1-2	CSARDFPGYTF	TGCAGTGCTAGAGATTTCCCGGGCTACACCTTC
TRBV5-6	-	TRBD1	TRBJ1-2	CASSRETGDNYGYTF	TGTGCCAGCAGCCGAGAGACAGGGGACAACTATGGCTACACCTTC
TRBV19	-	TRBD1	TRBJ2-7	CASSIGGQGYEQYF	TGTGCCAGTAGTATTGGGGGACAGGGCTACGAGCAGTACTTC
TRBV19	once	-	TRBJ2-1	CASSMERGNEQFF	TGTGCCAGTAGTATGGAAAGGGGCAATGAGCAGTTCTTC
TRBV29-1	few	-	TRBJ2-1	CSVAGASNEQFF	TGCAGCGTTGCGGGAGCGAGCAATGAGCAGTTCTTC
TRBV14	-	-	TRBJ2-3	CASSQVRTASTDTQYF	TGTGCCAGCAGCCAAGTTCGGACAGCGAGCACAGATACGCAGTATTTT
TRBV19	-	-	TRBJ1-5	CATGDYSNQPQHF	TGTGCCACAGGGGATTATAGCAATCAGCCCCAGCATTTT
TRBV7-9	-	TRBD1	TRBJ1-4	CASSLPQGTNEKLFF	TGTGCCAGCAGCTTACCACAGGGGACTAATGAAAAACTGTTTTTT
TRBV4-1	-	TRBD1	TRBJ1-2	CASSQEDRGGYTF	TGCGCCAGCAGCCAAGAGGACAGGGGCGGCTACACCTTC
TRBV7-3	-	TRBD2	TRBJ2-1	CASSPSSGRTNEQFF	TGTGCCAGCAGCCCTTCTAGCGGGAGGACCAATGAGCAGTTCTTC
TRBV18	once	TRBD2	TRBJ2-5	CASSPEAGAQGTQYF	TGTGCCAGCTCACCAGAAGCGGGGGCCCAGGGGACCCAGTACTTC
TRBV6-4	once	TRBD2	TRBJ2-2	CASSELAGGTGELFF	TGTGCCAGCAGCGAACTAGCGGGAGGCACCGGGGAGCTGTTTTTT
TRBV20-1	-	TRBD1	TRBJ2-7	CSATGGYEQYF	TGCAGTGCTACAGGGGGCTACGAGCAGTACTTC
TRBV6-6	-	TRBD1	TRBJ1-1	CASSRPRTGRTEAFF	TGTGCCAGCAGCCGGCCGCGGACAGGAAGAACTGAAGCTTTCTTT
TRBV21-1	-	-	TRBJ2-3	CASRDRTGATDTQYF	TGTGCCAGCAGGGACCGGACAGGAGCCACAGATACGCAGTATTTT
TRBV11-3	few	TRBD2	TRBJ2-3	CASSPLGLARSTDTQYF	TGTGCCAGCAGCCCCCTCGGACTAGCACGAAGCACAGATACGCAGTATTTT
TRBV7-9	-	-	TRBJ1-3	CASSPRGANSGNTIYF	TGTGCCAGCAGCCCCCGTGGAGCAAACTCTGGAAACACCATATATTTT
TRBV30	-	TRBD2	TRBJ2-5	CAWSGGLGGGETQYF	TGTGCCTGGAGTGGCGGACTGGGGGGGGGAGAGACCCAGTACTTC
TRBV19	-	TRBD2	TRBJ2-7	CASSAGGPLGEQYF	TGTGCCAGTTCCGCGGGGGGGCCTCTGGGGGAGCAGTACTTC
TRBV5-8	-	-	TRBJ1-5	CASSRGTGDQPQHF	TGTGCCAGCAGCCGAGGGACGGGAGATCAGCCCCAGCATTTT
TRBV5-4	-	TRBD2	TRBJ2-1	CASSPRGGTSGGLEQFF	TGTGCCAGCAGCCCGCGGGGGGGGACTAGCGGGGGTCTTGAGCAGTTCTTC
TRBV19	once	-	TRBJ2-7	CASSPNSGEGEYF	TGTGCCAGTAGCCCCAACTCCGGGGAGGGGGAGTACTTC
TRBV21-1	many	-	TRBJ2-1	CASSKEGLDGNEQFF	TGTGCCAGCAGCAAAGAGGGACTAGATGGAAATGAGCAGTTCTTC
TRBV9	-	TRBD1	TRBJ1-1	CASSIQGGDTEAFF	TGTGCCAGCAGCATACAGGGGGGAGACACTGAAGCTTTCTTT
TRBV12-5	-	-	TRBJ1-1	CASGFPDDRPLIDTEAFF	TGTGCTAGTGGTTTTCCAGACGACAGGCCCTTGATCGACACTGAAGCTTTCTTT
TRBV5-1	-	-	TRBJ1-1	CASSLGQGGVTEAFF	TGCGCCAGCAGCTTGGGTCAGGGAGGGGTCACTGAAGCTTTCTTT
TRBV7-3	-	TRBD1	TRBJ2-7	CASSSEQPGQGSYEQYF	TGTGCCAGCAGCTCCGAGCAACCGGGACAGGGCTCCTACGAGCAGTACTTC
TRBV18	-	-	TRBJ1-1	CASSMTEKTEAFF	TGTGCCAGCTCAATGACAGAGAAAACTGAAGCTTTCTTT
TRBV5-4	-	TRBD1	TRBJ1-4	CASSYGQGEKEKLFF	TGTGCCAGCAGCTACGGACAGGGCGAGAAGGAAAAACTGTTTTTT
TRBV6-5	-	-	TRBJ2-1	CASSAQASGNNEQFF	TGTGCCAGCAGTGCCCAGGCGTCCGGGAACAATGAGCAGTTCTTC
TRBV5-8	-	-	TRBJ1-3	CASSQPGHGNTIYF	TGTGCCAGCAGCCAACCAGGGCACGGAAACACCATATATTTT
TRBV15	-	-	TRBJ1-1	CATSRDRARVEAFF	TGTGCCACCAGCAGAGATAGGGCCAGGGTCGAGGCTTTCTTT
TRBV5-1	-	TRBD1	TRBJ2-7	CASSPMGQGAGEQYF	TGCGCCAGCAGCCCCATGGGACAGGGGGCAGGGGAGCAGTACTTC